The 5 T cell receptor beta chains presented below share a single source sample, sequenced in a study of blood T cell repertoires in COVID-19. Profiled with immunoSEQ multiplex PCR; TCRdb holds only in-frame clones, not every one. The table records 42,000 or so clones, roughly 84% of them present only once. The sequenced sample was peripheral blood. The receptors derive from a human donor in a cohort sampled during active COVID-19.

Here the CDR3 reads CASRMGGSTEAFF. The DNA for the CDR3 is TGTGCCAGCCGCATGGGGGGTAGCACTGAAGCTTTCTTT. The chain employs TRBV12-3 or TRBV12-4 and TRBJ1-1; possible D gene TRBD1, 5 bases. Trimming removed 8 bases at V and 4 bases at J, with 14 bases between. This CDR3 has 13 residues.

The V gene is TRBV10-3, the J gene TRBJ2-1; 12 nucleotides agree with TRBD2. V lost 10 bases and J lost 7; bases outside the gene matches: 2. Germline V lookup: CDR1 ENHRY, CDR2 SYGVKD. This CDR3 comprises 12 residues. This chain's CDR3 is CATTSGGNEQFF. In DNA form, the CDR3 reads TGTGCCACGACTAGCGGGGGAAATGAGCAGTTCTTC.

Of note for this clone: The same CDR3 can be traced to other DNA sequences in this sample. The chain uses TRBV11-2 and TRBJ1-1; 10 nucleotides line up with TRBD1. CDR1 and CDR2 (germline): SGHAT, FQNNGV. The CDR3 runs 14 residues. Losses at the gene ends were 5 bases for V and 5 bases for J; bases not matched to a gene: 5. In DNA form, the CDR3 reads TGTGCCAGCAGCCATGGACAGGGGGGAACTGAAGCTTTCTTT. Translating gives CASSHGQGGTEAFF.

The J gene is TRBJ2-3, the V gene TRBV14; maybe TRBD1 (6 bases). Germline V gene sequence: CDR1 SGHDN, CDR2 FVKESK. This CDR3 is built from 15 residues. The V and J ends lost 5 bases and 1 base respectively, with 13 bases between them. CDR3 sequence (DNA): TGTGCCAGCAGCGCGACAGGTCTGGGCACAGATACGCAGTATTTT. Translating it yields CASSATGLGTDTQYF.

The chain employs TRBV7-2 and TRBJ2-1, with 8 positions matching TRBD2. Germline V gene data show CDR1 as SGHTA and CDR2 as FQGNSA. The length of the CDR3 is 16 residues. With 1 base clipped from V and 2 bases from J, the junction kept 4 bases outside the gene matches. The CDR3 sequence is CASSLDGGGPYNEQFF. The DNA for the CDR3 is TGTGCCAGCAGCTTAGACGGCGGGGGGCCCTACAATGAGCAGTTCTTC.